A selection of T cell receptor beta chains follows, all from one sample in a study of OX40 agonist ivuxolimab in advanced cancers. Data came from immunoSEQ multiplex PCR; TCRdb stores just in-frame clones and leaves some out. This sample has under 95,000 clones; 87% occur once, and the top ten carry approximately 1.4%. The material was CD4+ or CD8+ T cells sorted from blood, obtained in a trial of the OX40 agonist ivuxolimab. The receptors here all came from an adult with an advanced solid tumor such as melanoma, head and neck, liver or kidney cancer. The CDR3 runs from the conserved cysteine through the conserved F or W. The D gene is left open where the match is weak. Clone size, where shown, is once, few, many, or a class for clones that have expanded.

clone_size: .
d_call: .
j_call: TRBJ2-3
v_call: TRBV19
cdr3_aa: CASSTRQASTDTQYF
cdr3_nt: TGTGCCAGTAGTACCCGACAGGCTTCCACAGATACGCAGTATTTT

clone_size: .
d_call: .
j_call: TRBJ2-5
v_call: TRBV2
cdr3_aa: CASSVDSRETQYF
cdr3_nt: TGTGCCAGCAGTGTCGACAGTAGGGAGACCCAGTACTTC

clone_size: once
d_call: .
j_call: TRBJ1-2
v_call: TRBV10-3
cdr3_aa: CAISESMEYGYTF
cdr3_nt: TGTGCCATCAGTGAGTCTATGGAATATGGCTACACCTTC

clone_size: .
d_call: .
j_call: TRBJ2-7
v_call: TRBV27
cdr3_aa: CASRDPAPPYEQYF
cdr3_nt: TGTGCCAGCCGTGACCCCGCTCCTCCCTACGAGCAGTACTTC

clone_size: .
d_call: TRBD2
j_call: TRBJ2-3
v_call: TRBV7-8
cdr3_aa: CASSLVAGGPGDTQYF
cdr3_nt: TGTGCCAGCAGCTTAGTTGCGGGAGGGCCAGGAGATACGCAGTATTTT

clone_size: .
d_call: TRBD1
j_call: TRBJ2-7
v_call: TRBV11-2
cdr3_aa: CASTLTGRTYEQYF
cdr3_nt: TGTGCCAGCACCCTGACAGGGAGAACCTACGAGCAGTACTTC

clone_size: .
d_call: .
j_call: TRBJ1-2
v_call: TRBV7-2
cdr3_aa: CASSLGAVRGYTF
cdr3_nt: TGTGCCAGCAGCTTAGGAGCAGTAAGAGGCTACACCTTC

clone_size: once
d_call: TRBD2
j_call: TRBJ2-7
v_call: TRBV10-3
cdr3_aa: CAISGTSGGASRYF
cdr3_nt: TGTGCCATCAGTGGGACTAGCGGGGGGGCGTCTCGGTACTTC

clone_size: .
d_call: .
j_call: TRBJ1-1
v_call: TRBV6-1
cdr3_aa: CASRFVRDGSAFF
cdr3_nt: TGTGCCAGCAGATTTGTCCGGGACGGGTCTGCCTTCTTT

clone_size: .
d_call: .
j_call: TRBJ1-1
v_call: TRBV5-1
cdr3_aa: CASSRGPDLLNTEAFF
cdr3_nt: TGCGCCAGCAGCCGCGGACCGGACTTATTGAACACTGAAGCTTTCTTT

clone_size: .
d_call: .
j_call: TRBJ1-1
v_call: TRBV10-3
cdr3_aa: CAISARQSNTEAFF
cdr3_nt: TGTGCCATCAGTGCCAGGCAGTCTAACACTGAAGCTTTCTTT

clone_size: .
d_call: TRBD1
j_call: TRBJ2-1
v_call: TRBV2
cdr3_aa: CASSAGTGSNEQFF
cdr3_nt: TGTGCCAGCAGTGCCGGGACAGGGAGCAATGAGCAGTTCTTC

clone_size: once
d_call: .
j_call: TRBJ2-3
v_call: TRBV7-3
cdr3_aa: CASSLGGAADTQYF
cdr3_nt: TGTGCCAGCAGCTTAGGGGGGGCAGCAGATACGCAGTATTTT

clone_size: .
d_call: .
j_call: TRBJ1-5
v_call: TRBV6-1
cdr3_aa: CASSRAGGLGQPQHF
cdr3_nt: TGTGCCAGCAGTCGTGCGGGAGGGCTAGGGCAGCCCCAGCATTTT

clone_size: few
d_call: .
j_call: TRBJ1-5
v_call: TRBV2
cdr3_aa: CASMVGGNQPQHF
cdr3_nt: TGTGCCAGCATGGTGGGGGGGAATCAGCCCCAGCATTTT

clone_size: .
d_call: .
j_call: TRBJ2-1
v_call: TRBV7-6
cdr3_aa: CASSLVGGTNNEQFF
cdr3_nt: TGTGCCAGCAGCTTAGTAGGAGGGACCAACAATGAGCAGTTCTTC

clone_size: once
d_call: TRBD2
j_call: TRBJ2-3
v_call: TRBV18
cdr3_aa: CASSWTSEDTQYF
cdr3_nt: TGTGCCAGCTCGTGGACTAGCGAAGATACGCAGTATTTT

clone_size: .
d_call: .
j_call: TRBJ2-7
v_call: TRBV28
cdr3_aa: CASSLQNEQYF
cdr3_nt: TGTGCCAGCAGCCTTCAGAACGAGCAGTACTTC

clone_size: .
d_call: .
j_call: TRBJ2-3
v_call: TRBV5-5
cdr3_aa: CASSLGSTDTQYF
cdr3_nt: TGTGCCAGCAGCTTGGGGTCCACAGATACGCAGTATTTT

clone_size: .
d_call: .
j_call: TRBJ1-1
v_call: TRBV29-1
cdr3_aa: CSVVIQQGTEAFF
cdr3_nt: TGCAGCGTTGTAATTCAGCAAGGGACTGAAGCTTTCTTT

clone_size: once
d_call: TRBD1
j_call: TRBJ2-7
v_call: TRBV29-1
cdr3_aa: CSVGPGQPGYEQYF
cdr3_nt: TGCAGCGTTGGGCCGGGACAGCCAGGCTACGAGCAGTACTTC

clone_size: .
d_call: TRBD2
j_call: TRBJ2-5
v_call: TRBV6-1
cdr3_aa: CASNRGGNPETQYF
cdr3_nt: TGTGCCAGCAATCGCGGGGGAAATCCCGAGACCCAGTACTTC

clone_size: .
d_call: .
j_call: TRBJ1-5
v_call: TRBV7-9
cdr3_aa: CASSIAGHLNQPQHF
cdr3_nt: TGTGCCAGCAGCATAGCGGGGCACCTCAATCAGCCCCAGCATTTT

clone_size: .
d_call: .
j_call: TRBJ2-7
v_call: TRBV18
cdr3_aa: CASSPRSDLYF
cdr3_nt: TGTGCCAGCTCACCACGGTCGGACCTCTACTTC

clone_size: .
d_call: .
j_call: TRBJ2-6
v_call: TRBV19
cdr3_aa: CASRAGAGGANVLTF
cdr3_nt: TGTGCCAGTAGAGCAGGGGCGGGTGGGGCCAACGTCCTGACTTTC

clone_size: .
d_call: TRBD1
j_call: TRBJ2-5
v_call: TRBV5-6
cdr3_aa: CASSFRDRGPKTQYF
cdr3_nt: TGTGCCAGCAGCTTCCGGGACAGGGGGCCGAAGACCCAGTACTTC

clone_size: .
d_call: .
j_call: TRBJ2-1
v_call: TRBV10-1
cdr3_aa: CASSESAYSNEQFF
cdr3_nt: TGCGCCAGCAGTGAGTCGGCATACAGCAATGAGCAGTTCTTC

clone_size: .
d_call: .
j_call: TRBJ1-2
v_call: TRBV1
cdr3_aa: CTSSHVPGRSYGYTF
cdr3_nt: TGCACCAGCAGCCATGTGCCCGGGCGTAGCTATGGCTACACCTTC